This T cell receptor (beta chain) was retrieved from a study of cytomegalovirus exposure and HLA in healthy donors. Whole-study findings and limits: When the data were analyzed later, several of the most significant clusters appeared to be linked to common viral pathogens.

PCR amplification relied on 60 Vbeta primers (plus 13 Jbeta primers). TCRdb's copy holds only in-frame clones and misses some; the assay was immunoSEQ multiplex PCR. The sample consists of roughly 140,000 clones, over 65% of them appearing once. V lost 6 bases and J lost 8, with 11 bases in between. The CDR3 has 11 residues. Per the germline V gene, CDR1 is DFQATT and CDR2 is SNEGSKA (reference sequence). To note about this clone: Its specificity is unknown.

The source material was PBMCs. This TCR was sampled from a female donor in good health and CMV-seronegative. V usage is TRBV20-1 and J usage is TRBJ2-1; unclear D gene. The DNA for the CDR3 is TGCAGTGCGGAACCAGGCGATGAGCAGTTCTTC. Translation gives CSAEPGDEQFF.